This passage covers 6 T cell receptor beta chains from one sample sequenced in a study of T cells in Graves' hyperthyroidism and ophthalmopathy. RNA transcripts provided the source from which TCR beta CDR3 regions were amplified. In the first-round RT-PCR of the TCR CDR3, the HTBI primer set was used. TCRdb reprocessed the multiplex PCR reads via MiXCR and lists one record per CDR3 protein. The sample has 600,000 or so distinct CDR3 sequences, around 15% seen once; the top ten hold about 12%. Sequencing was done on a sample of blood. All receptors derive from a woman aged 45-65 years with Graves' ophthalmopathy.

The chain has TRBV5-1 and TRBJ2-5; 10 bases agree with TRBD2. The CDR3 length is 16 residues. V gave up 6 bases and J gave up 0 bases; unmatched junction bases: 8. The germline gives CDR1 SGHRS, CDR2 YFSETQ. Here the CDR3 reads CASTPLGLAYQETQYF. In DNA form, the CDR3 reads TGCGCCAGCACCCCTTTGGGACTAGCGTACCAAGAGACCCAGTACTTC.

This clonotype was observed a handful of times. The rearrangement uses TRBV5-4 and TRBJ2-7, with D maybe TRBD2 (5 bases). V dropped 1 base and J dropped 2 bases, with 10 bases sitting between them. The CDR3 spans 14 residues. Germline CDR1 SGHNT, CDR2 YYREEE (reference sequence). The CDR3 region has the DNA TGTGCCAGCAGCTTGCGCCCAGCGGCCTACGAGCAGTACTTC. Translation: CASSLRPAAYEQYF. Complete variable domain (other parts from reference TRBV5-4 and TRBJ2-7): ETGVTQSPTHLIKTRGQQVTLRCSSQSGHNTVSWYQQALGQGPQFIFQYYREEENGRGNFPPRFSGLQFPNYSSELNVNALELDDSALYLCASSLRPAAYEQYFGPGTRLTVT.

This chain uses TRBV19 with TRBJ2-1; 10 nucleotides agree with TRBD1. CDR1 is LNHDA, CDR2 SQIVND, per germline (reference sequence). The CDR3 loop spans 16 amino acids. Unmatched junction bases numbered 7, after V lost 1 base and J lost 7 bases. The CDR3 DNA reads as TGTGCCAGTAGTATAGTCCTGACAGGGGGCGAGAATGAGCAGTTCTTC. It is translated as CASSIVLTGGENEQFF.

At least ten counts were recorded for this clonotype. The CDR3 sequence: CSASTGQIYNSPLHF. The DNA of the CDR3 is TGCAGTGCTTCCACCGGGCAAATCTATAATTCACCCCTCCACTTT. The V gene is TRBV20-1, the J gene TRBJ1-6; no firm D call. The CDR3 is 15 residues long. Germline V gives CDR1 DFQATT, CDR2 SNEGSKA (reference sequence). Between the trimmed V and J ends, which lost 5 bases and 3 bases, there was a span of 14 bases.

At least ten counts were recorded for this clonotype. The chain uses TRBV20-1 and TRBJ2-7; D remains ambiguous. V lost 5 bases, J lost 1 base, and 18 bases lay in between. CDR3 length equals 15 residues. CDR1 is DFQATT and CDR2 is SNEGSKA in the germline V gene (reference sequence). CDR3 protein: CSAAALVALSYEQYF. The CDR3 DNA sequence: TGCAGTGCTGCAGCTCTAGTAGCCCTATCCTACGAGCAGTACTTC.

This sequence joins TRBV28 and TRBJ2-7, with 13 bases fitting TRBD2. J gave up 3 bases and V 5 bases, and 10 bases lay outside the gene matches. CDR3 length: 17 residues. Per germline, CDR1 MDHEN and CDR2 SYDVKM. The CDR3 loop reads CASSLPLGTSGNYEQYF. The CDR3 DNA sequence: TGTGCCAGCAGTCTACCATTGGGGACTAGCGGGAACTACGAGCAGTACTTC.